The subject of this entry is one T cell receptor beta chain. The data are from a study of blood T cell repertoires in COVID-19. Across the study: COVID-19 samples collected from the United States, Italy and Spain covered acute and convalescent phases. From T cells, B-cell-depleted T cells, or PBMCs came the material, which was cDNA or gDNA.

Original analysis: Estimates of nucleated cell counts were drawn from the amplification of reference gene primers. This table comes from immunoSEQ multiplex PCR, and its TCRdb copy is limited to in-frame clones, with some not included. V and J calls and clone size are as listed in that table; D and trimming were resolved from the DNA. The sample lists approximately 190,000 clones, roughly four fifths occurring once. The TCR originated in a woman in her thirties or forties with acute or convalescent COVID-19. The specimen sequenced was peripheral blood.

Here the CDR3 DNA reads TGTGCCAGCAGCTTGACAGGACGTCAGGCAAGTGAGCAGTTCTTC. It specifies CASSLTGRQASEQFF. This chain uses TRBV5-6 with TRBJ2-1; a possible D gene is TRBD1 (5 bases). The germline V gene has CDR1 SGHDT and CDR2 YYEEEE. The CDR3 is made up of 15 amino acids. The germline V and J ends were trimmed by 1 base and 9 bases, with 17 bases remaining between them. Filled out from reference TRBV5-6 and TRBJ2-1, the complete variable domain reads DAGVTQSPTHLIKTRGQQVTLRCSPKSGHDTVSWYQQALGQGPQFIFQYYEEEERQRGNFPDRFSGHQFPNYSSELNVNALLLGDSALYLCASSLTGRQASEQFFGPGTRLTVL.